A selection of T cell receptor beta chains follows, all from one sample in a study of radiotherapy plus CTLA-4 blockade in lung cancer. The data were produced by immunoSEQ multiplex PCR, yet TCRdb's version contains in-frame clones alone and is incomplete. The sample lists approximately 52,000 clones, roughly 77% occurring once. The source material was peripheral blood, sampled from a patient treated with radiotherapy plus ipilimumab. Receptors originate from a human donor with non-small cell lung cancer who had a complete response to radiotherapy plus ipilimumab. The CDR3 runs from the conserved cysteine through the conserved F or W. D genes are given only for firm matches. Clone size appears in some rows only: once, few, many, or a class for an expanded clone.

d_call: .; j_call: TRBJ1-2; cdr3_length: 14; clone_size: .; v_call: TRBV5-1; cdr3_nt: TGCGCCAGCAGCTTGCAGCCAGGGAAAGATGGCTACACCTTC; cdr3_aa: CASSLQPGKDGYTF
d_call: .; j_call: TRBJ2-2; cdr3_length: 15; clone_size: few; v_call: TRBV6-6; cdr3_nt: TGTGCCAGCATAAATTTCCAGGGAAGCGTCGGGGAGCTGTTTTTT; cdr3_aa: CASINFQGSVGELFF
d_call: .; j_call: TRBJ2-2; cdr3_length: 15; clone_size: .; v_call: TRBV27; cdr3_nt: TGTGCCAGCAGTTTCCAAAGGGGTGTAGTGGGGGAGCTGTTTTTT; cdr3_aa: CASSFQRGVVGELFF
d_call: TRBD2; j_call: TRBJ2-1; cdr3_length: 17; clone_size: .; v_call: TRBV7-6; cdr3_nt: TGTGCCAGCAGCTTAGAACCCGGGACTAGCGGGAGCGATGAGCAGTTCTTC; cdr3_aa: CASSLEPGTSGSDEQFF
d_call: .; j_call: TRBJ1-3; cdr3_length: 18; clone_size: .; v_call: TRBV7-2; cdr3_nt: TGTGCCAGCAGCTCCGTTCGTCAAACAGGGATCCCTGGAAACACCATATATTTT; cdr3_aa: CASSSVRQTGIPGNTIYF
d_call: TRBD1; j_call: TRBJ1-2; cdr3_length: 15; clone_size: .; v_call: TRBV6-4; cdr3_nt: TGTGCCAGCAGCGATACTATGACAGGGTATGATGGCTACACCTTC; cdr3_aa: CASSDTMTGYDGYTF
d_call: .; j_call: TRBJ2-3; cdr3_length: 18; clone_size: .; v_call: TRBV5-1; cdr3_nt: TGCGCCAGCAGCTTGGGCCGCGTAGCGGCCGGAGGCACAGATACGCAGTATTTT; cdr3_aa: CASSLGRVAAGGTDTQYF
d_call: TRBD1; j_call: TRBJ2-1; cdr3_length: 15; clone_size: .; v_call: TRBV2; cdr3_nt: TGTGCCAGCAGTGTAACAGGGGGCGCCCGTAATGAGCAGTTCTTC; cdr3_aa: CASSVTGGARNEQFF
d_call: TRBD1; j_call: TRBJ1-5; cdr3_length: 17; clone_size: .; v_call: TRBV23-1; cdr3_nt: TGCGCCAGCAGTCAATCGGGGGGACAGGGGTGGGATCAGCCCCAGCATTTT; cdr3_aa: CASSQSGGQGWDQPQHF
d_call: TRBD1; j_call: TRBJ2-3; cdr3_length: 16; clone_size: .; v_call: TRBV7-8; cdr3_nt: TGTGCCAGCAAACGGGACAGGCAATCTGGCGCAGATACGCAGTATTTT; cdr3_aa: CASKRDRQSGADTQYF
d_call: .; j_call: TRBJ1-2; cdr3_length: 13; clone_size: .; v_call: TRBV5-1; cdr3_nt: TGCGCCAGCAGCTTGCTGTCTAACTATGGCTACACCTTC; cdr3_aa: CASSLLSNYGYTF
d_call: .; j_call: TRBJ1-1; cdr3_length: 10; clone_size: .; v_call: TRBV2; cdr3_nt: TGTGCCAGCATTACTATTGAAGCTTTCTTT; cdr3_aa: CASITIEAFF
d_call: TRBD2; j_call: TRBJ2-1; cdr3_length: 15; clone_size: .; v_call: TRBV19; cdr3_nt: TGTGCCAGTAGTACCCGAGCGGGAGGGGGCAATGAGCAGTTCTTC; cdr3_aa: CASSTRAGGGNEQFF
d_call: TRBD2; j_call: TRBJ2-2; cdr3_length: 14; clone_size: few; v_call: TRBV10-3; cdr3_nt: TGTGCCATCAGTGAGGGACTAGGGGCCGGGGAGCTGTTTTTT; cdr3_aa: CAISEGLGAGELFF
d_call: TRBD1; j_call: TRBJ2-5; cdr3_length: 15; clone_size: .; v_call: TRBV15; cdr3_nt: TGTGCCACCAGCAGAGAGCCGACAGGGAAGGAGACCCAGTACTTC; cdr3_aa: CATSREPTGKETQYF
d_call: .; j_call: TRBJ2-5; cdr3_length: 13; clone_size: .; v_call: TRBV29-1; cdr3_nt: TGCAGCGTTGAAAAGGGGCGGTTTGAGACCCAGTACTTC; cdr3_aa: CSVEKGRFETQYF
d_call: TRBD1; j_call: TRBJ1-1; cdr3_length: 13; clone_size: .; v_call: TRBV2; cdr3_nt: TGTGCCAGCAGTGTATCTGAGGGACAGGCCGCTTTCTTT; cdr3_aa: CASSVSEGQAAFF
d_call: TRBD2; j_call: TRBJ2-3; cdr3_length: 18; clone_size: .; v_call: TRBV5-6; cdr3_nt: TGTGCCAGCAGCCCAACCGGGACTAGCGGGAGAAACACAGATACGCAGTATTTT; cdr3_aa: CASSPTGTSGRNTDTQYF
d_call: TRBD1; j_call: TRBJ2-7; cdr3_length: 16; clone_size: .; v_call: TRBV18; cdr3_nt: TGTGCCAGCTCACCATTGACAGGGAGTGGGTCCTACGAGCAGTACTTC; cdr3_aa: CASSPLTGSGSYEQYF
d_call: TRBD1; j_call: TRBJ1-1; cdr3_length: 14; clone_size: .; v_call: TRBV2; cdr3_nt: TGTGCCAGCAGTGGACAGGGTGGGGACACTGAAGCTTTCTTT; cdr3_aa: CASSGQGGDTEAFF
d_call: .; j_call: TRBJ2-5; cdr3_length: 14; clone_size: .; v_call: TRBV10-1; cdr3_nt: TGCGCCAGCAGTGATACGGGGGTTCGAGAGACCCAGTACTTC; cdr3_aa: CASSDTGVRETQYF
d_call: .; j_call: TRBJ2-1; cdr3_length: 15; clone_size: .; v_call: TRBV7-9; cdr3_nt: TGTGCCAGCAGGCCCGGGACTTTCTCCTACAATGAGCAGTTCTTC; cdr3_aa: CASRPGTFSYNEQFF
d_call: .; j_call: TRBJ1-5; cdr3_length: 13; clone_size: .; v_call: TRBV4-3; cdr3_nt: TGCGCCAGCAGCCGTGACAGAAATCAGCCCCAGCATTTT; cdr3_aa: CASSRDRNQPQHF
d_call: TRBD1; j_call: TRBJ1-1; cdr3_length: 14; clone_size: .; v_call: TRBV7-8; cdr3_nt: TGTGCCAGCAGCTTAAAATTGACAGGGAATAAAGCTTTCTTT; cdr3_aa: CASSLKLTGNKAFF
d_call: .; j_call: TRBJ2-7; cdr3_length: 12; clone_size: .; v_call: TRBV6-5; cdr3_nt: TGTGCCAGCAGTTCCCAGGGTTACGAGCAGTACTTC; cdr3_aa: CASSSQGYEQYF
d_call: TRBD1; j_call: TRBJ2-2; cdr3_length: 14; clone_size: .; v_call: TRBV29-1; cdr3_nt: TGCAGCGTTGAGGGACAGGGGATTTCCGGGGAGCTGTTTTTT; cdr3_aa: CSVEGQGISGELFF
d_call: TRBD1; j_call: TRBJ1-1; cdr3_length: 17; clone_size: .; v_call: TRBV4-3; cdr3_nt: TGCGCCAGCAGCCAAGATCTTTCGGGACAGACTAACACTGAAGCTTTCTTT; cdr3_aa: CASSQDLSGQTNTEAFF
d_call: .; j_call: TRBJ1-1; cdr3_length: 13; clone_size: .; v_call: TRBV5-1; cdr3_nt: TGCGCCAGCAGCTTTCAGGAGAACACTGAAGCTTTCTTT; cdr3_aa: CASSFQENTEAFF